The next 21 T cell receptor beta chains were all read from a single sample in a study of OX40 agonist ivuxolimab in advanced cancers. Produced via immunoSEQ multiplex PCR; TCRdb's table is partial and in-frame only. The sample carries tens of thousands of clones, around 80% recorded once. The sequencing used CD4+ or CD8+ T cells sorted from blood, collected in a trial of the OX40 agonist ivuxolimab. Source of these receptors: an adult with an advanced solid tumor such as melanoma, head and neck, liver or kidney cancer.

Concerning this clone itself: Other DNA variants within this sample encode the same CDR3. The CDR3 DNA follows: TGTGCCAGCAGCCAGGGGGCTAGGTCGGAGACCCAGTACTTC. Residues: CASSQGARSETQYF. The chain recombines TRBV14 with TRBJ2-5; TRBD1 is a possible D gene (6 bases). Trimming shortened V by 3 bases and J by 5 bases, and 13 bases separated the two germline ends. The CDR3 runs to 14 residues. Germline CDR1 reads SGHDN; CDR2 reads FVKESK.

The chain employs TRBV9 and TRBJ2-7; tentative D call: TRBD1 (6 bases). Germline CDR1 SGDLS, CDR2 YYNGEE. V lost 0 bases, J lost 4 bases, and 20 bases lay in between. The CDR3 is 17 amino acids. The CDR3 loop reads CASSVGIRQGLIYEQYF. The CDR3 nucleotides are TGTGCCAGCAGCGTAGGCATTCGGCAGGGGCTAATATACGAGCAGTACTTC.

The CDR3 sequence is CASSFLAGGPNEQFF. The CDR3 DNA reads as TGTGCCAGCAGTTTCCTAGCGGGGGGGCCGAATGAGCAGTTCTTC. The rearrangement joins TRBV5-4 to TRBJ2-1; TRBD2 aligns across 12 bases. J lost 7 bases, V lost 5 bases, and 7 bases had no gene match. The CDR3 is 15 amino acids. From germline, CDR1 is SGHNT and CDR2 YYREEE (reference sequence).

The chain joins TRBV5-5 to TRBJ1-5; D is perhaps TRBD1 (5 bases). The germline V gene encodes CDR1 SGHKS and CDR2 YYEKEE (reference sequence). Trimming removed 3 bases at V and 4 bases at J, with 11 bases between. The CDR3 runs 14 residues. CDR3 coding DNA: TGTGCCAGCAGCTCCTGGGACTTGAATCAGCCCCAGCATTTT. It specifies CASSSWDLNQPQHF. The full variable domain, rest sourced from reference TRBV5-5 and TRBJ1-5, is DAGVTQSPTHLIKTRGQQVTLRCSPISGHKSVSWYQQVLGQGPQFIFQYYEKEERGRGNFPDRFSARQFPNYSSELNVNALLLGDSALYLCASSSWDLNQPQHFGDGTRLSIL.

V is TRBV29-1 and J is TRBJ2-5; weak D call: TRBD1 (6 bases). Trimming took 6 bases from V and 1 from J, leaving 21 bases between them. Germline V gene data show CDR1 as SQVTM and CDR2 as ANQGSEA. CDR3 size: 16 residues. The CDR3 bases are TGCAGCGTATTGCCTGTCAGGGGAAGGGGCCAAGAGACCCAGTACTTC. Protein: CSVLPVRGRGQETQYF.

The rearrangement links TRBV14 to TRBJ2-3, with TRBD1 matching over 7 bases. The CDR3 is 18 residues long. With 0 bases clipped from V and 3 bases from J, the junction kept 12 bases outside the gene matches. Per germline, CDR1 SGHDN and CDR2 FVKESK. CDR3 loop: CASSQEGRGLGYTDTQYF. For the CDR3, the DNA is TGTGCCAGCAGCCAAGAAGGAAGGGGGCTTGGTTATACAGATACGCAGTATTTT. Together with reference TRBV14 and TRBJ2-3, the CDR3 gives the full variable domain: EAGVTQFPSHSVIEKGQTVTLRCDPISGHDNLYWYRRVMGKEIKFLLHFVKESKQDESGMPNNRFLAERTGGTYSTLKVQPAELEDSGVYFCASSQEGRGLGYTDTQYFGPGTRLTVL.

The chain employs TRBV18 and TRBJ1-5; D is possibly TRBD1 (5 bases). CDR3 length: 17 amino acids. Trimming shortened V by 4 bases and J by 0 bases, and 16 bases separated the two germline ends. Germline assignment: CDR1 KGHSH and CDR2 LQKENI. The CDR3: CASSHTGGRASNQPQHF. The CDR3 DNA reads TGTGCCAGCTCACATACAGGAGGCAGGGCTAGCAATCAGCCCCAGCATTTT.

This chain joins TRBV18 and TRBJ2-1, with 9 positions matching TRBD1. Germline lookup yields CDR1 KGHSH and CDR2 LQKENI. With 4 bases clipped from V and 9 bases from J, the junction kept 10 bases outside the gene matches. This CDR3 region has 15 residues. The CDR3 loop reads CASSQTGGSGSEQFF. CDR3 in DNA: TGTGCCAGCTCACAAACAGGGGGCAGCGGAAGTGAGCAGTTCTTC.

The chain employs TRBV30 and TRBJ2-4, with D unresolved. The germline V gene has CDR1 GTSNPN and CDR2 SVGIG (reference sequence). The V gene lost 1 base and the J gene lost 0 bases, with 10 bases spanning the gap. This CDR3 is built from 15 residues. CDR3 residues: CAWSDHPLAKNIQYF. The CDR3 region has the DNA TGTGCCTGGAGTGACCATCCTCTAGCCAAAAACATTCAGTACTTC.

The J gene is TRBJ2-5, the V gene TRBV11-3, with a possible D match to TRBD1 (5 bases). The germline gives CDR1 SGHNT, CDR2 YENEEA. The CDR3 has 14 residues. V shed 4 bases and J shed 3 bases, with 12 bases lying between them. The CDR3 loop is CASSSWGNEETQYF. The CDR3 DNA follows: TGTGCCAGCAGCTCTTGGGGCAACGAAGAGACCCAGTACTTC. The variable domain in full, completed from reference TRBV11-3 and TRBJ2-5, reads EAGVVQSPRYKIIEKKQPVAFWCNPISGHNTLYWYLQNLGQGPELLIRYENEEAVDDSQLPKDRFSAERLKGVDSTLKIQPAELGDSAVYLCASSSWGNEETQYFGPGTRLLVL.

The V call is TRBV19, the J call TRBJ2-3; no clear D. CDR1 is LNHDA and CDR2 is SQIVND in the germline V gene (reference sequence). V was pared by 6 bases and J by 4 bases, with 11 bases between. The CDR3 contains 13 residues. CDR3 protein: CASSPSNSDTQYF. The DNA of the CDR3 is TGTGCCAGTAGCCCGTCCAATTCAGATACGCAGTATTTT.

The sample holds a few counts of this clone. V usage is TRBV11-3 and J usage is TRBJ2-7, with a possible D match to TRBD1 (5 bases). V lost 5 bases, J lost 4 bases, and 12 bases lay in between. CDR3 length: 13 residues. Germline V lookup: CDR1 SGHNT, CDR2 YENEEA. The CDR3 sequence is CASSGRVEYEQYF. In DNA form, the CDR3 reads TGTGCCAGCAGCGGCAGGGTAGAATACGAGCAGTACTTC. Using reference TRBV11-3 and TRBJ2-7 for the parts outside the CDR3, the full variable domain is EAGVVQSPRYKIIEKKQPVAFWCNPISGHNTLYWYLQNLGQGPELLIRYENEEAVDDSQLPKDRFSAERLKGVDSTLKIQPAELGDSAVYLCASSGRVEYEQYFGPGTRLTVT.

The chain joins TRBV5-8 to TRBJ1-2; tentative D call: TRBD1 (5 bases). V lost 5 bases to trimming and J lost 3 bases, with 11 bases between them. Germline V gene sequence: CDR1 SGHTS, CDR2 YDEGEE. The CDR3 spans 13 residues. Written as DNA, the CDR3 is TGTGCCAGCAGTGCCGGGGGGTACTATGGCTACACCTTC. It specifies CASSAGGYYGYTF.

This clone was seen a handful of times. The V call is TRBV14, the J call TRBJ1-2; no definite D call. In germline, CDR1 is SGHDN, CDR2 FVKESK. This CDR3 is 12 amino acids long. Trimming cost V 1 base and J 4 bases, with 4 bases left between them. The CDR3 bases are TGTGCCAGCAGCCAAGCGAGCTATGGCTACACCTTC. This codes for CASSQASYGYTF.

The V gene is TRBV7-2, the J gene TRBJ1-5; D might be TRBD1 (5 bases). The CDR3 is made up of 14 amino acids. Germline CDR1 and CDR2: SGHTA and FQGNSA. V gave up 5 bases and J gave up 3 bases, with 11 bases separating them. As DNA, the CDR3 is TGTGCCAGCAGCCCGGGACCGCTCAATCAGCCCCAGCATTTT. Residues: CASSPGPLNQPQHF. The whole variable domain, remainder taken from reference TRBV7-2 and TRBJ1-5, is GAGVSQSPSNKVTEKGKDVELRCDPISGHTALYWYRQSLGQGLEFLIYFQGNSAPDKSGLPSDRFSAERTGGSVSTLTIQRTQQEDSAVYLCASSPGPLNQPQHFGDGTRLSIL.

This sequence joins TRBV5-6 and TRBJ1-1, with a tentative D call TRBD1 (5 bases). Per germline, CDR1 SGHDT and CDR2 YYEEEE. The CDR3 runs 13 residues. The V gene lost 0 bases and the J gene lost 7 bases, with 10 bases spanning the gap. CDR3 sequence: CASSLAPRDEAFF. The CDR3 nucleotides read TGTGCCAGCAGCTTGGCCCCCAGGGATGAAGCTTTCTTT.

The chain is built from TRBV19 and TRBJ1-5, with 9 bases that match TRBD1. With 1 base clipped from V and 7 bases from J, the junction kept 5 bases outside the gene matches. Germline V gene data show CDR1 as LNHDA and CDR2 as SQIVND (reference sequence). The CDR3 is 15 residues long. CDR3 nucleotide sequence: TGTGCCAGTAGTATAGCCACAGGGGGCAGACAGCCCCAGCATTTT. Its protein is CASSIATGGRQPQHF.

The CDR3 region is CASSSTGWGMNTEAFF. CDR3 in DNA: TGTGCCAGCAGCTCCACAGGGTGGGGCATGAACACTGAAGCTTTCTTT. The J gene is TRBJ1-1, the V gene TRBV11-2, with D tentatively TRBD1 (6 bases). The ends were cut back, 4 bases at V and 0 bases at J, with 15 bases in the middle. CDR1 SGHAT and CDR2 FQNNGV come from the germline V gene. The CDR3 spans 16 residues.

The chain carries TRBV5-4 and TRBJ2-7; 11 bases align to TRBD1. Germline CDR1 and CDR2: SGHNT and YYREEE (reference sequence). This CDR3 comprises 15 residues. V was pared by 3 bases and J by 2 bases, with 4 bases of the junction left unmatched. This chain's CDR3 is CASSWPGQGAYEQYF. The CDR3 DNA is TGTGCCAGCAGCTGGCCGGGACAGGGGGCCTACGAGCAGTACTTC. The whole variable domain, remainder taken from reference TRBV5-4 and TRBJ2-7, is ETGVTQSPTHLIKTRGQQVTLRCSSQSGHNTVSWYQQALGQGPQFIFQYYREEENGRGNFPPRFSGLQFPNYSSELNVNALELDDSALYLCASSWPGQGAYEQYFGPGTRLTVT.

In its sample, this clone was seen a few times. CDR3 nucleotides: TGCGCCAGCAGCAGAGAGGCGGAGGAATACAATGAGCAGTTCTTC. Translated, it gives CASSREAEEYNEQFF. This chain uses TRBV4-3 with TRBJ2-1; a weak D match, TRBD2 (5 bases). The V end was cut by 5 bases, the J end by 4 bases, with 15 bases between. The CDR3 runs to 15 residues. CDR1 and CDR2 from the germline V gene are LGHNA and YSLEER.

This clone was recorded once. The V gene is TRBV6-6, the J gene TRBJ1-1; a possible D gene is TRBD1 (5 bases). With 4 bases removed from V and 6 bases from J, the gap between germline ends came to 12 bases. The CDR3 has 13 residues. Germline V gives CDR1 MNHNY, CDR2 SVGAGI (reference sequence). For the CDR3, the DNA is TGTGCCAGCAGTTCCCTCGGGGCTTCTGAAGCTTTCTTT. This sequence encodes CASSSLGASEAFF.